The entry below gives a single T cell receptor beta chain sequence along with its context. This sequence may be a read error, since a much larger clone differs from it by one base. Next came a second PCR, run for about 6 to 12 cycles, which used a sample-barcoded 5' primer along with a J-beta primer mix. TCRdb analysed the 5' RACE reads with MiXCR anew, one entry per CDR3 protein. The repertoire consists of hundreds of thousands of distinct CDR3 sequences, with around half occurring once and the leading ten covering 25% to 35%. This specimen belongs to a study of blood T cells in healthy people across ages. Aged about 6 to 90, donors were systemically healthy Caucasians from Russia. The clonotype was recovered from a woman aged 60-70 years in good health. Sequencing was done on a sample of blood.

In nucleotides, the CDR3 is TGTGCCGGCAGCATACAGTACGAGCAGTACTTC. Its translation: CAGSIQYEQYF. V is TRBV11-2 and J is TRBJ2-1, with D unresolved. The end of the DNA is better explained by TRBJ2-7, so the J call may be wrong. The CDR3 covers 11 residues. Germline V lookup: CDR1 SGHAT, CDR2 FQNNGV.